The source of this T cell receptor beta chain is a study of blood T cell repertoires in COVID-19. Study as a whole: Donors of Cohort 3 who recovered were those that had two negative PCRs, clearance, or symptom resolution. PBMCs, B-cell-depleted T cells, or T cells provided the cDNA or gDNA that made up the material.

All enrollees were about 18 to 100 years old and from roughly 22 US areas. Clinical history as reported by participants underpinned cohort assignment. Produced via immunoSEQ multiplex PCR; TCRdb's table is partial and in-frame only. The sample lists about 280,000 clones; 88% were seen once. The receptor was derived from an older woman in a cohort exposed to, infected with or recovered from COVID-19 (not recorded which). Sequenced material: PBMCs or T cells enriched from blood (not recorded which).

The CDR3 nucleotides are TGTGCCAGCAGGACACAAGGTGGAGAGACCCAGTACTTC. It is translated as CASRTQGGETQYF. V and J are TRBV28 and TRBJ2-5; D uncertain. The CDR3 covers 13 residues. Trimming took 6 bases from V and 4 from J, leaving 12 bases between them. CDR1 and CDR2 from the germline V gene are MDHEN and SYDVKM.